The present T cell receptor beta chain was sequenced within a study of blood T cells in healthy people across ages. About this clonotype itself: The target antigen is unknown.

Staff drew ten milliliters of peripheral blood from each donor. V shed 1 base and J shed 5 bases, with 9 bases lying between them. The CDR3 sequence is 14 residues long. Germline CDR1 SNHLY, CDR2 FYNNEI. General study findings and limits: Researchers deemed the diversity estimates from one million T cells underestimates. TCR beta diversity correlated strongly with naive T cell percentage. Long-lived and aged donors differed, with more naive CD4+ cells and higher diversity in the long-lived.

It was with a sample-barcoded 5' primer and a J-beta primer mix that a second PCR of about 7 to 12 cycles was run. One entry per CDR3 protein results from TCRdb running MiXCR on the 5' RACE reads. The repertoire has some 290,000 distinct CDR3 sequences, 25% to 30% of them found once; the top ten carry around 30%. The sample comprised blood. The V call is TRBV2, the J call TRBJ2-1, with D perhaps matching TRBD1 (5 bases). The sequence was obtained from a woman in her seventies in good health. CDR3 coding DNA: TGTGCCAGCAGTGAAGGAGACAGACACAATGAGCAGTTCTTC. Amino acids: CASSEGDRHNEQFF. Full variable domain (remainder filled in from reference TRBV2 and TRBJ2-1): EPEVTQTPSHQVTQMGQEVILRCVPISNHLYFYWYRQILGQKVEFLVSFYNNEISEKSEIFDDQFSVERPDGSNFTLKIRSTKLEDSAMYFCASSEGDRHNEQFFGPGTRLTVL.